This entry concerns a single TCR beta chain. Its antigen is not known. The assay was immunoSEQ multiplex PCR, and TCRdb's table has in-frame clones only and misses some. The sample yields under 85,000 clones, around 80% seen once. These data originate in a study of OX40 agonist ivuxolimab in advanced cancers. Background on the study: With a range of roughly 23 to 79, age averaged 60 years, and roughly 80% were male. Findings and limits, study-wide: Clonal expansion among partial responders at 0.1-3.0 mg/kg ranked near the lowest. Clones of CD4+ and CD8+ blood T cells grew by week 6 at doses of 0.1 to 3.0 mg/kg.

This sample comprised CD4+ or CD8+ T cells sorted from blood, obtained in a trial of the OX40 agonist ivuxolimab. The clonotype comes from an adult with an advanced solid tumor such as melanoma, head and neck, liver or kidney cancer.

For the CDR3, the DNA is TGTGCCAGCAGTATACAGGGGTCAAGGCAGCCCCAGCATTTT. Its protein is CASSIQGSRQPQHF. The V call is TRBV6-1, the J call TRBJ1-5, with TRBD1 identical over 7 bases. Germline CDR1 and CDR2: MNHNS and SASEGT. CDR3 length: 14 amino acids. V shed 5 bases, J shed 7 bases, and the junction held 8 bases outside the gene matches.